These 2 T cell receptor beta chains were sequenced from one sample in a study of Tregs in tolerant kidney transplant recipients. TCRdb's table, derived via immunoSEQ multiplex PCR, lists solely in-frame clones and lacks some. Among about 55,000 clones, 91% were seen once, and the ten largest hold around 15%. Recipients received nonmyeloablative bone marrow transplants from related graft donors, with transient mixed chimerism. The sequencing here drew on CD8+ T cells from blood (PBMCs), taken 24 months after the transplant. The receptors stem from a human patient who received a combined kidney and bone marrow transplant. Some T cells may be provided by the graft donor.

This chain links TRBV13 with TRBJ2-6, with a possible D match to TRBD2 (6 bases). This CDR3 has 17 residues. V was trimmed by 5 bases and J by 4 bases, leaving 18 bases between them. Germline V CDR1 and CDR2: PRHDT, FYEKMQ (reference sequence). CDR3 DNA: TGTGCCAGCAGCCTCCCAGGAGGGCCGGTGGGGGCCAACGTCCTGACTTTC. Protein: CASSLPGGPVGANVLTF.

The count of this clone is one. This sequence joins TRBV11-2 and TRBJ1-2, with no clear D. The CDR3 consists of 12 residues. The V gene's germline CDR1 is SGHAT and CDR2 FQNNGV. The V gene lost 4 bases and the J gene lost 4 bases, with 7 bases spanning the gap. CDR3 in amino acids: CASSSGSYGYTF. CDR3 nucleotides: TGTGCCAGCAGCTCCGGGAGCTATGGCTACACCTTC.